This T cell receptor (beta chain) was captured by sequencing in a study of T cells in tumors after PD-1 blockade. The overall study: Patients had no prior checkpoint blockade, systemic immunosuppressants, or anti-cancer therapy within 4 weeks. Daily vismodegib 150 mg continued in a subset of anti-PD-1-treated patients. Mean per tumor sample: tens of thousands of templates (about 554-99,264), thousands of unique clonotypes.

Data came from immunoSEQ multiplex PCR; TCRdb stores just in-frame clones and leaves some out. The repertoire holds roughly 12,000 clones, with over 55% as singletons. CDR3 length: 13 amino acids. V lost 4 bases, J lost 6 bases, and 14 bases lay in between. Per the germline V gene, CDR1 is SGHNT and CDR2 is YYREEE (reference sequence). Study observations and caveats: Two pre-treatment samples showed no clonal replacement between them.

Details on this clone: Its specificity is unknown.

The V call is TRBV5-4, the J call TRBJ2-7; D remains ambiguous. This receptor was obtained from a human donor with basal cell carcinoma. Here the sequenced sample was tumor tissue, taken before anti-PD-1 treatment. The CDR3 sequence: CASSGNVNVEQYF. DNA of the CDR3: TGTGCCAGCAGCGGTAACGTGAATGTCGAGCAGTACTTC. Together with reference TRBV5-4 and TRBJ2-7, the CDR3 gives the full variable domain: ETGVTQSPTHLIKTRGQQVTLRCSSQSGHNTVSWYQQALGQGPQFIFQYYREEENGRGNFPPRFSGLQFPNYSSELNVNALELDDSALYLCASSGNVNVEQYFGPGTRLTVT.